This TCR beta chain was captured in a study of T cell changes during pregnancy in multiple sclerosis. TCRdb's copy holds only in-frame clones and misses some; the assay was immunoSEQ multiplex PCR. Among tens of thousands of clones, 80% to 95% were seen once, and the ten largest hold 9.5% to 13%. The CDR3 is 13 amino acids. Germline loops: CDR1 MGHRA, CDR2 YSYEKL. Unmatched junction bases numbered 4, after V lost 2 bases and J lost 8 bases. The sequence was collected from a female donor with multiple sclerosis, enrolled in a pregnancy study. The sequencing used CD8+ T cells from peripheral blood mononuclear cells, collected after pregnancy. This sequence joins TRBV4-1 and TRBJ1-2, with TRBD1 identical over 8 bases. In DNA form, the CDR3 reads TGCGCCAGCAGCCAACAGGGGGCGCTAGGCTACACCTTC. Protein sequence: CASSQQGALGYTF.